Sequencing of this T cell receptor (beta chain) was carried out in a study of T cell responses to AZD1222 COVID-19 vaccine. Study observations and caveats: At baseline, seropositivity was found in only six or seven AZD1222 recipients. After the peak T cell response, and only then, were repertoires sampled.

V lost 5 bases to trimming and J lost 3 bases; unmatched junction nucleotides: 8. Germline V gene sequence: CDR1 MNHEY, CDR2 SMNVEV (reference sequence). The CDR3 extends over 15 amino acids. For this clone: The antigen remains undetermined.

Analyses pooled second doses at about 4 or about 12 weeks. Some clones are missing from TCRdb's copy, which holds only in-frame ones; the method was immunoSEQ multiplex PCR. This sample yields some 120,000 clones, of which 80% to 90% are seen a single time; roughly a quarter belongs to the top ten. Sample: peripheral blood, taken 28 days after the second AZD1222 dose. The receptor was derived from an adult who received the AZD1222 COVID-19 vaccine. The chain employs TRBV27 and TRBJ2-3; 7 bases are shared with TRBD2. DNA for the CDR3: TGTGCCAGCAGTCCATGGGGGACTACTACAGATACGCAGTATTTT. It translates to CASSPWGTTTDTQYF.